This T cell receptor (beta chain) comes out of a study of cytomegalovirus exposure and HLA in healthy donors. Researchers ran the PCR with 60 Vbeta and 13 Jbeta primers. Some clones are missing from TCRdb's copy, which holds only in-frame ones; the method was immunoSEQ multiplex PCR. The sample lists around 190,000 clones; roughly 10% were seen once. The germline V gene encodes CDR1 SEHNR and CDR2 FQNEAQ (reference sequence). Trimming took 4 bases from V and 3 from J; bases not matched to a gene: 5. The CDR3 sequence is 15 residues long. Remarks on this clone: The antigen is not known.

Study-level points and caveats: Across donors, sequencing depth was assumed by presence/absence analyses to be roughly uniform.

This clonotype originated in a woman in her 30s in good health and CMV-seropositive. This chain joins TRBV7-9 and TRBJ2-7; 11 bases map to TRBD2. Input material: PBMCs. CDR3 in DNA: TGTGCCAGCAGCTCATCCGGGACTAGCGGCTACGAGCAGTACTTC. Residues: CASSSSGTSGYEQYF.